The 24 T cell receptor beta chains below all came from one sample that was sequenced in a study of OX40 agonist ivuxolimab in advanced cancers. Clones were sequenced by immunoSEQ multiplex PCR, and TCRdb holds only the in-frame ones, with some missing. Of 65,000 to 95,000 clones in the sample, around 92% were seen once. The source material was CD4+ or CD8+ T cells sorted from blood, sampled in a trial of the OX40 agonist ivuxolimab. These receptors all come from an adult with an advanced solid tumor such as melanoma, head and neck, liver or kidney cancer.

In DNA form, the CDR3 reads TGTGCCAGCAGCTTAGACACCTACAATGAGCAGTTCTTC. Protein product: CASSLDTYNEQFF. The gene calls are TRBV7-9 and TRBJ2-1; D gene ambiguous. CDR1 SEHNR and CDR2 FQNEAQ come from the germline V gene (reference sequence). The CDR3 totals 13 residues. The V gene lost 1 base and the J gene lost 2 bases, with 3 bases spanning the gap.

The chain combines TRBV4-2 with TRBJ1-5, with D uncertain. Trimming left V 0 bases short and J 3 bases short, with 9 bases between. Per germline, CDR1 LGHNA and CDR2 YNFKEQ. The CDR3 length is 15 residues. As DNA, the CDR3 is TGTGCCAGCAGCCAAGATGGACGGGCCAATCAGCCCCAGCATTTT. It yields the protein CASSQDGRANQPQHF.

This clone was counted a single time. The chain uses TRBV11-2 and TRBJ2-1, with D maybe TRBD2 (5 bases). The CDR3 is 15 residues long. Germline V CDR1 and CDR2: SGHAT, FQNNGV. The V and J ends lost 5 bases and 2 bases respectively, with 13 bases between them. As DNA, the CDR3 is TGTGCCAGCAGCCTGACGGGGTCGACCTACAATGAGCAGTTCTTC. It yields the protein CASSLTGSTYNEQFF.

This rearrangement joins TRBV6-6 to TRBJ2-7, with a weak D call TRBD1 (6 bases). Germline assignment: CDR1 MNHNY and CDR2 SVGAGI (reference sequence). Trimming pared 4 bases from V and 2 bases from J, leaving 12 bases between. The CDR3 runs to 14 residues. CDR3 in DNA: TGTGCCAGCAGTTCAAGGACAGTTACCTACGAGCAGTACTTC. It encodes CASSSRTVTYEQYF.

The rearrangement joins TRBV27 to TRBJ1-5; D may be TRBD1 (5 bases). CDR1 MNHEY and CDR2 SMNVEV come from the germline V gene (reference sequence). CDR3 length: 13 amino acids. The germline V and J ends were trimmed by 0 bases and 7 bases, with 7 bases remaining between them. The CDR3, as DNA: TGTGCCAGCAGTTTATCGGGGGGGCAGCCCCAGCATTTT. It codes for CASSLSGGQPQHF.

The genes are TRBV7-9 and TRBJ2-2, with TRBD1 identical over 8 bases. The CDR3 totals 14 residues. V shed 2 bases and J 7 bases; nucleotides not matched to a gene: 3. The V gene's germline CDR1 is SEHNR and CDR2 FQNEAQ (reference sequence). CDR3 in DNA: TGTGCCAGCAGCTTACAGACAGGGGTCGGGGAGCTGTTTTTT. Amino acid sequence: CASSLQTGVGELFF.

The J gene is TRBJ2-7, the V gene TRBV4-1; no definite D call. Germline assignment: CDR1 MGHRA and CDR2 YSYEKL. The CDR3 is made up of 13 amino acids. V lost 5 bases and J lost 0, with 8 bases in between. This chain's CDR3 is CASSGRSSYEQYF. CDR3 DNA: TGCGCCAGCAGCGGACGGTCCTCCTACGAGCAGTACTTC.

The chain employs TRBV11-3 and TRBJ2-5; D not certain. This CDR3 is 11 amino acids long. Between the trimmed V and J ends, which lost 5 bases and 2 bases, there was a span of 3 bases. Germline V gives CDR1 SGHNT, CDR2 YENEEA. The CDR3 DNA follows: TGTGCCAGCAGCCCACAAGAGACCCAGTACTTC. This encodes CASSPQETQYF.

V usage is TRBV5-4 and J usage is TRBJ2-1; 14 bases agree with TRBD2. The CDR3 runs to 18 residues. Germline V gene lookup returns CDR1 SGHNT and CDR2 YYREEE (reference sequence). Germline trimming cut 4 bases from V and 4 bases from J; bases unmatched to any gene: 10. The CDR3 sequence is CASSPGTSGRMGYNEQFF. The DNA for the CDR3 is TGTGCCAGCAGCCCCGGGACTAGCGGGAGAATGGGGTACAATGAGCAGTTCTTC.

This rearrangement joins TRBV5-6 to TRBJ2-7; D is perhaps TRBD1 (6 bases). Trimming stripped 7 bases from V and 3 bases from J, with 14 bases between. The CDR3 spans 13 residues. Per germline, CDR1 SGHDT and CDR2 YYEEEE. In nucleotides, the CDR3 is TGTGCCAGCGTGCCCGGACAGCTCTACGAGCAGTACTTC. Amino acids: CASVPGQLYEQYF.

The rearrangement uses TRBV14 and TRBJ2-7; 7 nucleotides agree with TRBD2. Germline assignment: CDR1 SGHDN and CDR2 FVKESK. Trimming at V came to 7 bases and at J to 3 bases, leaving 9 bases not matched to a gene. The CDR3 covers 14 residues. The CDR3 sequence: CASTPGGGVYEQYF. CDR3 sequence (DNA): TGTGCCAGCACCCCGGGGGGAGGGGTCTACGAGCAGTACTTC. Full variable domain (remainder filled in from reference TRBV14 and TRBJ2-7): EAGVTQFPSHSVIEKGQTVTLRCDPISGHDNLYWYRRVMGKEIKFLLHFVKESKQDESGMPNNRFLAERTGGTYSTLKVQPAELEDSGVYFCASTPGGGVYEQYFGPGTRLTVT.

The J gene is TRBJ1-1, the V gene TRBV7-2, with 7 bases lining up with TRBD1. The trim removed 5 bases at V and 0 bases at J, leaving 3 bases unmatched. The CDR3 totals 14 residues. From germline, CDR1 is SGHTA and CDR2 FQGNSA. This CDR3 is CASSTGQVNTEAFF. In DNA form, the CDR3 reads TGTGCCAGCAGCACTGGACAGGTGAACACTGAAGCTTTCTTT.

The chain is built from TRBV18 and TRBJ2-6; D unresolved. V was trimmed by 5 bases and J by 0 bases, leaving 11 bases between them. The CDR3 covers 16 residues. Per the germline V gene, CDR1 is KGHSH and CDR2 is LQKENI. CDR3 sequence reads: CASSGYLISGANVLTF. The CDR3 DNA reads as TGTGCCAGCTCAGGGTATCTAATCTCTGGGGCCAACGTCCTGACTTTC.

This sequence joins TRBV7-3 and TRBJ2-2, with a weak D call TRBD1 (6 bases). The CDR3 is 16 amino acids. Trimming stripped 2 bases from V and 4 bases from J, with 14 bases between. Germline V lookup: CDR1 SGHTA, CDR2 FQGTGA. CDR3: CASSLLAQGGTGELFF. CDR3 coding DNA: TGTGCCAGCAGCTTATTAGCACAGGGTGGCACCGGGGAGCTGTTTTTT. The full variable domain, completed using reference TRBV7-3 and TRBJ2-2, is GAGVSQTPSNKVTEKGKYVELRCDPISGHTALYWYRQSLGQGPEFLIYFQGTGAADDSGLPNDRFFAVRPEGSVSTLKIQRTERGDSAVYLCASSLLAQGGTGELFFGEGSRLTVL.

V is TRBV5-4 and J is TRBJ2-7, with TRBD2 as a possible D gene (6 bases). Germline assignment: CDR1 SGHNT and CDR2 YYREEE (reference sequence). The CDR3 contains 14 residues. Trimming cost V 7 bases and J 3 bases, with 17 bases left between them. The CDR3 spells CASRSTGVGYEQYF. Here the CDR3 DNA reads TGTGCCAGCCGAAGTACGGGAGTAGGCTACGAGCAGTACTTC.

V and J are TRBV20-1 and TRBJ2-7; D uncertain. The V end lost 6 bases, the J end lost 5 bases, and 11 bases lay between the germline ends. This CDR3 region has 11 residues. CDR1 and CDR2 from the germline V gene are DFQATT and SNEGSKA (reference sequence). CDR3 protein: CSAQWADEQYF. The CDR3 DNA follows: TGCAGTGCACAATGGGCCGACGAGCAGTACTTC.

The chain combines TRBV20-1 with TRBJ2-1, with no clear D. Per germline, CDR1 DFQATT and CDR2 SNEGSKA (reference sequence). Trimming left V 4 bases short and J 5 bases short, with 6 bases between. The CDR3 is made up of 11 amino acids. CDR3 sequence: CSATAHNEQFF. The CDR3 coding sequence is TGCAGTGCTACAGCACACAATGAGCAGTTCTTC.

The V and J genes are TRBV7-8 and TRBJ2-7; D call uncertain. V was trimmed by 2 bases and J by 6 bases, leaving 17 bases between them. CDR1 and CDR2 from the germline V gene are SGHVS and FQNEAQ. This CDR3 has 15 residues. In DNA form, the CDR3 reads TGTGCCAGCAGCTTACCCCCAAGGGCCCGCTCCGAGCAGTACTTC. This codes for CASSLPPRARSEQYF.

CDR3 sequence (DNA): TGTGCCAGCAGTTACGGCGGAGCCAGCAATCAGCCCCAGCATTTT. Its protein product is CASSYGGASNQPQHF. The chain is built from TRBV6-5 and TRBJ1-5; D unclear. The V gene lost 2 bases and the J gene lost 1 base, with 9 bases spanning the gap. Germline V gene sequence: CDR1 MNHEY, CDR2 SVGAGI. The CDR3 consists of 15 residues.

This clone has just a few counts. The V gene is TRBV7-6, the J gene TRBJ1-3, with TRBD1 as a possible D gene (6 bases). Germline V lookup: CDR1 SGHVS, CDR2 FNYEAQ. The V end was cut by 5 bases, the J end by 0 bases, with 11 bases between. The CDR3 consists of 15 residues. CDR3 region: CASSRQTGSGNTIYF. CDR3 nucleotide sequence: TGTGCCAGCAGCCGACAGACAGGCTCTGGAAACACCATATATTTT.

The chain couples TRBV6-8 to TRBJ2-2, with D possibly matching TRBD2 (7 bases). Germline CDR1 MNHGY, CDR2 SAAAGT. Trimming stripped 11 bases from V and 3 bases from J, with 16 bases between. The CDR3 contains 14 residues. This chain's CDR3 is CAGGGGKDTGELFF. Here the CDR3 DNA reads TGTGCCGGGGGAGGGGGGAAGGACACCGGGGAGCTGTTTTTT.

The J gene is TRBJ1-2, the V gene TRBV28, with D tentatively TRBD1 (6 bases). CDR1 and CDR2 from the germline V gene are MDHEN and SYDVKM. This CDR3 contains 17 residues. The V and J ends lost 7 bases and 2 bases respectively, with 23 bases between them. DNA of the CDR3: TGTGCCAGCACCACTTGGGCCGGGGGGGCGCCCAACTATGGCTACACCTTC. Amino acid sequence: CASTTWAGGAPNYGYTF.

CDR3 in amino acids: CASSLDYNQPQHF. The DNA for the CDR3 is TGTGCCAGCAGCTTGGACTACAATCAGCCCCAGCATTTT. The V gene is TRBV5-8, the J gene TRBJ1-5; D is uncertain. The germline CDR1 and CDR2 sequences are SGHTS and YDEGEE. V lost 0 bases, J lost 3 bases, and 4 bases lay in between. This CDR3 is 13 amino acids long.

The genes are TRBV6-1 and TRBJ2-7, with 8 bases that match TRBD1. The CDR3 spans 15 residues. The J segment lost 2 bases and the V segment lost 6 bases, leaving 9 bases of the junction unmatched. CDR1 and CDR2 (germline): MNHNS, SASEGT. CDR3 nucleotides: TGTGCCAGCAGCGCCGGACAGGGTCGAGCCTACGAGCAGTACTTC. Amino acids: CASSAGQGRAYEQYF.